What follows describes a single TCR beta chain. The data derive from a study of blood T cell repertoires in COVID-19. Libraries were prepared by immunoSEQ multiplex PCR; TCRdb keeps only in-frame clonotypes and omits some of them. The sample has 50,000 to 65,000 clones; roughly 92% are singletons. The sequence came from a human donor in a cohort sampled during active COVID-19. Source material: peripheral blood.

The CDR3 sequence is CASSFREGRATQYF. CDR3 DNA: TGTGCCAGCAGCTTCCGGGAGGGCCGGGCGACGCAGTATTTT. The chain carries TRBV5-6 and TRBJ2-3; 8 positions match TRBD2. With V trimmed by 2 bases and J by 9 bases, 8 bases remained unmatched. Germline CDR1 is SGHDT and CDR2 is YYEEEE. This CDR3 comprises 14 residues. The variable domain in full, completed from reference TRBV5-6 and TRBJ2-3, reads DAGVTQSPTHLIKTRGQQVTLRCSPKSGHDTVSWYQQALGQGPQFIFQYYEEEERQRGNFPDRFSGHQFPNYSSELNVNALLLGDSALYLCASSFREGRATQYFGPGTRLTVL.